These 14 T cell receptor beta chains came from one sample sequenced in a study of blood T cell repertoires in COVID-19. Some clones are missing from TCRdb's copy, which holds only in-frame ones; the method was immunoSEQ multiplex PCR. The repertoire has about 69,000 clones, roughly 80% of them found once; the top ten carry about 17%. Sequenced sample: peripheral blood. These receptors were taken from a man aged 55 to 70 with acute or convalescent COVID-19.

This clone has just one count. The genes are TRBV12-3 or TRBV12-4 and TRBJ2-1; 7 nucleotides agree with TRBD1. J was trimmed by 15 bases and V by 3 bases; bases with no gene match: 8. The CDR3 length is 12 residues. DNA for the CDR3: TGTGCCAGCAGTTTCAGTAGGGGGCGTCGGTTCTTC. Translated: CASSFSRGRRFF.

This sequence joins TRBV11-2 and TRBJ2-5; 12 nucleotides agree with TRBD2. The CDR3 length is 19 residues. J gave up 0 bases and V 5 bases, and 13 bases lay outside the gene matches. The germline V gene has CDR1 SGHAT and CDR2 FQNNGV. CDR3 protein: CASSRNRASGGAYQETQYF. As DNA, the CDR3 is TGTGCCAGCAGCCGCAACAGGGCTAGCGGGGGGGCGTACCAAGAGACCCAGTACTTC.

The rearrangement uses TRBV25-1 and TRBJ1-1; 9 nucleotides agree with TRBD1. The CDR3 runs 15 residues. The trim removed 2 bases at V and 5 bases at J, leaving 6 bases unmatched. Per the germline V gene, CDR1 is MGHDK and CDR2 is SYGVNS. CDR3 region: CASSEPGQGSTEAFF. The CDR3 bases are TGTGCCAGCAGTGAACCGGGACAGGGCTCTACTGAAGCTTTCTTT.

The V gene is TRBV18, the J gene TRBJ1-4; D is possibly TRBD1 (5 bases). This CDR3 has 16 amino acids. Trimming cost V 1 base and J 0 bases, with 9 bases left between them. Germline V gene data show CDR1 as KGHSH and CDR2 as LQKENI. The CDR3 loop is CASSPRKGSTNEKLFF. CDR3 sequence (DNA): TGTGCCAGCTCACCACGAAAGGGGTCAACTAATGAAAAACTGTTTTTT.

The genes are TRBV6-2 or TRBV6-3 and TRBJ2-1; 8 nucleotides match TRBD2. Germline values: CDR1 MNHEY, CDR2 SVGEGT. V lost 5 bases to trimming and J lost 8 bases; unmatched junction nucleotides: 11. CDR3 length equals 15 residues. CDR3 DNA: TGTGCCAGCAGTAGCCCCCGGGCCGGGGGGGATGAGCAGTTCTTC. Protein sequence: CASSSPRAGGDEQFF.

V and J are TRBV7-2 and TRBJ1-1; maybe TRBD1 (5 bases). The germline gives CDR1 SGHTA, CDR2 FQGNSA. V was pared by 5 bases and J by 1 base, with 14 bases between. The CDR3 is 15 residues long. CDR3 nucleotide sequence: TGTGCCAGCAGCCCGGGGGACCGAAGGAACACTGAAGCTTTCTTT. It codes for CASSPGDRRNTEAFF.

The V and J genes are TRBV28 and TRBJ1-2; no reliable D call. V was pared by 5 bases and J by 3 bases, with 7 bases between. The V gene's germline CDR1 is MDHEN and CDR2 SYDVKM. The CDR3 is 12 residues long. The CDR3 DNA reads TGTGCCAGCAGTGTGAGAGACTATGGCTACACCTTC. Its protein is CASSVRDYGYTF.

The gene calls are TRBV15 and TRBJ1-6; a weak D match, TRBD1 (5 bases). Germline lookup yields CDR1 LNHNV and CDR2 YYDKDF (reference sequence). The CDR3 runs to 17 residues. With 0 bases removed from V and 8 bases from J, the gap between germline ends came to 17 bases. The CDR3 coding sequence is TGTGCCACCAGCAGAGATAGGCGGGGGTCAGGAGATTCACCCCTCCACTTT. Translation: CATSRDRRGSGDSPLHF.

The V and J genes are TRBV3-1 (or the pseudogene TRBV3-2) and TRBJ1-4, with TRBD1 as a possible D gene (6 bases). The V end was cut by 1 base, the J end by 2 bases, with 11 bases between. This CDR3 contains 16 residues. Germline lookup yields CDR1 LGHDT and CDR2 YNNKEL (reference sequence). CDR3 in amino acids: CASSQAGAYTNEKLFF. The CDR3 DNA reads TGTGCCAGCAGCCAAGCAGGGGCGTATACTAATGAAAAACTGTTTTTT.

This clone came up many times. The chain is built from TRBV19 and TRBJ1-2; 7 bases align to TRBD1. The CDR3 spans 17 residues. Unmatched junction bases numbered 11, after V lost 4 bases and J lost 0 bases. Germline-derived CDR1 and CDR2 are LNHDA and SQIVND (reference sequence). CDR3 region: CASSTGDSPPSNYGYTF. The CDR3, as DNA: TGTGCCAGTAGTACTGGGGACAGCCCTCCCTCTAACTATGGCTACACCTTC.

The V and J genes are TRBV5-6 and TRBJ2-2, with D maybe TRBD1 (7 bases). The CDR3 sequence is 17 residues long. The V gene lost 4 bases and the J gene lost 4 bases, with 20 bases spanning the gap. Germline CDR1 SGHDT, CDR2 YYEEEE. CDR3 DNA: TGTGCCAGCAGCCCTAAGGGGGCGGGACAACTCACCGGGGAGCTGTTTTTT. Its protein is CASSPKGAGQLTGELFF.

V gene TRBV5-4 combines with J gene TRBJ1-2, with D possibly TRBD1 on 5 matching bases. Germline loops: CDR1 SGHNT, CDR2 YYREEE (reference sequence). This CDR3 comprises 13 residues. Trimming pared 0 bases from V and 4 bases from J, leaving 7 bases between. CDR3 coding DNA: TGTGCCAGCAGCTTGGCGGGGGGCTATGGCTACACCTTC. Its protein is CASSLAGGYGYTF.

V and J are TRBV28 and TRBJ1-4; TRBD1 aligns across 7 bases. Germline CDR1 and CDR2: MDHEN and SYDVKM. The ends lost 5 bases at V and 3 bases at J; junction bases unmatched: 6. The CDR3 has 15 residues. CDR3 bases: TGTGCCAGCAGTCCCCAGGGGGTGGCTAATGAAAAACTGTTTTTT. Encoded protein: CASSPQGVANEKLFF.

V usage is TRBV24-1 and J usage is TRBJ2-7, with a weak D call TRBD1 (5 bases). V was clipped by 3 bases and J by 6 bases, with 20 bases between them. There are 16 residues in the CDR3. Germline assignment: CDR1 KGHDR and CDR2 SFDVKD. The CDR3 nucleotides read TGTGCCACCAGTGATAGCCAAGGGGAATCTATTGTCGAGCAGTACTTC. Encoded protein: CATSDSQGESIVEQYF.